The rows below give T cell receptor beta chains drawn from one sample of a study of OX40 agonist ivuxolimab in advanced cancers. Assay used: immunoSEQ multiplex PCR; TCRdb lists only in-frame clones, some missing. The sample comprises 65,000 to 90,000 clones, approximately 90% of which are singletons, and roughly 7.5% rests with the top ten. The sequencing here drew on CD4+ or CD8+ T cells sorted from blood, taken in a trial of the OX40 agonist ivuxolimab. These receptors were obtained from an adult with an advanced solid tumor such as melanoma, head and neck, liver or kidney cancer. Each CDR3 is given with its conserved first and last residue. A D gene is named only where the DNA matches it firmly. Size values are once, few and many counts, or a class for expanded clones, and some rows have none.

cdr3_nt: TGTGCCAGCAGCTATACTAGCGGGGGGTTCTCCTACAATGAGCAGTTCTTC
cdr3_aa: CASSYTSGGFSYNEQFF
j_call: TRBJ2-1
v_call: TRBV7-2
clone_size: .
d_call: TRBD2

cdr3_nt: TGTGCCAGTAGGGGGACGGAAAACTATGGCTACACCTTC
cdr3_aa: CASRGTENYGYTF
j_call: TRBJ1-2
v_call: TRBV19
clone_size: .
d_call: .

cdr3_nt: TGCGCCAGCAGCCAAGATTACGGACAGATGAACACTGAAGCTTTCTTT
cdr3_aa: CASSQDYGQMNTEAFF
j_call: TRBJ1-1
v_call: TRBV4-1
clone_size: .
d_call: .

cdr3_nt: TGTGCCAGCAGCCCTGTTAACCACAGGCAACCTCTAAACAATGAGCAGTTCTTC
cdr3_aa: CASSPVNHRQPLNNEQFF
j_call: TRBJ2-1
v_call: TRBV7-9
clone_size: .
d_call: .

cdr3_nt: TGTGCCAGCAGCTCACCCAAGGGGGGGCATGAGCAGTTCTTC
cdr3_aa: CASSSPKGGHEQFF
j_call: TRBJ2-1
v_call: TRBV7-9
clone_size: .
d_call: .

cdr3_nt: TGTGCCAGCAGTTATGTTGGTGAGGACACTGAAGCTTTCTTT
cdr3_aa: CASSYVGEDTEAFF
j_call: TRBJ1-1
v_call: TRBV6-5
clone_size: .
d_call: .

cdr3_nt: TGTGCCAGCAGTGAAATAATGGGACATGAGCAGTTCTTC
cdr3_aa: CASSEIMGHEQFF
j_call: TRBJ2-1
v_call: TRBV6-1
clone_size: .
d_call: .

cdr3_nt: TGTGCCAGCGGGGGCAGGGGTGGTCTAGACACCTTC
cdr3_aa: CASGGRGGLDTF
j_call: TRBJ1-2
v_call: TRBV7-9
clone_size: .
d_call: .

cdr3_nt: TGTGCCAGCAGCTTGGAGATGCGTTGGGAGACCCAGTACTTC
cdr3_aa: CASSLEMRWETQYF
j_call: TRBJ2-5
v_call: TRBV7-9
clone_size: .
d_call: .

cdr3_nt: TGTGCCAGCAGCTTCGGGACAGGGGATATCGAGCAGTACTTC
cdr3_aa: CASSFGTGDIEQYF
j_call: TRBJ2-7
v_call: TRBV11-2
clone_size: .
d_call: TRBD1

cdr3_nt: TGTGCCAGCAGTTACGGTGTCCGGGTGTGGAATGAGCAGTTCTTC
cdr3_aa: CASSYGVRVWNEQFF
j_call: TRBJ2-1
v_call: TRBV6-5
clone_size: .
d_call: .

cdr3_nt: TGTGCCAGCAGCTTAGGGCTCAGGGGCGACGAGCAGTACTTC
cdr3_aa: CASSLGLRGDEQYF
j_call: TRBJ2-7
v_call: TRBV5-4
clone_size: once
d_call: .

cdr3_nt: TGTGCCAGCAGTTACAACCCGGGACAGGGGTTTAATGAGCAGTTCTTC
cdr3_aa: CASSYNPGQGFNEQFF
j_call: TRBJ2-1
v_call: TRBV6-5
clone_size: .
d_call: TRBD1

cdr3_nt: TGTGCCAGCAGCATGACAGGGGCCGAGCAGTACTTC
cdr3_aa: CASSMTGAEQYF
j_call: TRBJ2-7
v_call: TRBV5-6
clone_size: once
d_call: TRBD1

cdr3_nt: TGTGCCAGCAGTTACCTGGGGGACTATAATTCACCCCTCCACTTT
cdr3_aa: CASSYLGDYNSPLHF
j_call: TRBJ1-6
v_call: TRBV6-5
clone_size: few
d_call: .

cdr3_nt: TGTGCCAGCAAAGAGGCCTCCGTCCGAGCTAGCACAGATACGCAGTATTTT
cdr3_aa: CASKEASVRASTDTQYF
j_call: TRBJ2-3
v_call: TRBV27
clone_size: .
d_call: .

cdr3_nt: TGTGCCAGCAGCTATCTGAACAGGGGGTATTACAATGAGCAGTTCTTC
cdr3_aa: CASSYLNRGYYNEQFF
j_call: TRBJ2-1
v_call: TRBV11-2
clone_size: .
d_call: TRBD1

cdr3_nt: TGTGCTAGTGCCATATCAAATCAGCCCCAGCATTTT
cdr3_aa: CASAISNQPQHF
j_call: TRBJ1-5
v_call: TRBV12-5
clone_size: .
d_call: .

cdr3_nt: TGTGCCAGCAGTTTATCACCTTACACCGGGGAGCTGTTTTTT
cdr3_aa: CASSLSPYTGELFF
j_call: TRBJ2-2
v_call: TRBV27
clone_size: .
d_call: .

cdr3_nt: TGCGCCAGCAGCCTCACGGAACATCTTAACTATGGCTACACCTTC
cdr3_aa: CASSLTEHLNYGYTF
j_call: TRBJ1-2
v_call: TRBV5-1
clone_size: .
d_call: .

cdr3_nt: TGCGCCAGCAGCTACGGTCCCGGGGGCTCTGGAAACACCATATATTTT
cdr3_aa: CASSYGPGGSGNTIYF
j_call: TRBJ1-3
v_call: TRBV5-1
clone_size: .
d_call: .

cdr3_nt: TGCGCCAGCAGTGAAGGTTCTAGCACAGATACGCAGTATTTT
cdr3_aa: CASSEGSSTDTQYF
j_call: TRBJ2-3
v_call: TRBV10-2
clone_size: .
d_call: .

cdr3_nt: TGTGCCAGCAGTGAAATTTGGGGCCAGTTCACCATATATTTT
cdr3_aa: CASSEIWGQFTIYF
j_call: TRBJ1-3
v_call: TRBV6-1
clone_size: once
d_call: .

cdr3_nt: TGTGCCAGCAGTGAGAAGCTACACGGCCCCTATGGCTACACCTTC
cdr3_aa: CASSEKLHGPYGYTF
j_call: TRBJ1-2
v_call: TRBV9
clone_size: .
d_call: .

cdr3_nt: TGTGCCGGTGGGGGCTATGGCTACACCTTC
cdr3_aa: CAGGGYGYTF
j_call: TRBJ1-2
v_call: TRBV6-5
clone_size: once
d_call: .

cdr3_nt: TGTGCCAGCAGCTTAGCGGGACAGCCGTCCTACGAGCAGTACTTC
cdr3_aa: CASSLAGQPSYEQYF
j_call: TRBJ2-7
v_call: TRBV7-9
clone_size: .
d_call: TRBD1

cdr3_nt: TGTGCCAGCAGTGAAGGGACAGGGGGGGACAATGAGCAGTTCTTC
cdr3_aa: CASSEGTGGDNEQFF
j_call: TRBJ2-1
v_call: TRBV6-4
clone_size: .
d_call: TRBD1

cdr3_nt: TGTGCCAGCAGCTTAGTAGCAGCCTACGAGCAGTACTTC
cdr3_aa: CASSLVAAYEQYF
j_call: TRBJ2-7
v_call: TRBV11-2
clone_size: .
d_call: .

cdr3_nt: TGTGCCAGCAGCGTAAGTCCGGGCGGGTCGGTCTACGAGCAGTACTTC
cdr3_aa: CASSVSPGGSVYEQYF
j_call: TRBJ2-7
v_call: TRBV9
clone_size: .
d_call: .

cdr3_nt: TGTGCTAGTGGTTTGGTATACGCAGATACGCAGTATTTT
cdr3_aa: CASGLVYADTQYF
j_call: TRBJ2-3
v_call: TRBV12-5
clone_size: .
d_call: .

cdr3_nt: TGTGCCAGTAGTATAGCTGGGGATCAGCCCCAGCATTTT
cdr3_aa: CASSIAGDQPQHF
j_call: TRBJ1-5
v_call: TRBV19
clone_size: few
d_call: .

cdr3_nt: TGCGCCAGCAGCTTGGGTCCGGGGGGTGACACTGAAGCTTTCTTT
cdr3_aa: CASSLGPGGDTEAFF
j_call: TRBJ1-1
v_call: TRBV5-1
clone_size: .
d_call: .

cdr3_nt: TGTGCCAGCAGTTTCGGGGGGAGCCGATACGAGCAGTACTTC
cdr3_aa: CASSFGGSRYEQYF
j_call: TRBJ2-7
v_call: TRBV27
clone_size: .
d_call: TRBD2

cdr3_nt: TGTGCCAGCAGTCTACTAAGGCCACGAGGGGCCTATAGCAATCAGCCCCAGCATTTT
cdr3_aa: CASSLLRPRGAYSNQPQHF
j_call: TRBJ1-5
v_call: TRBV27
clone_size: .
d_call: .

cdr3_nt: TGTGCCAGCAGCTTGGTCTTAAGGAGGGAAAAACTGTTTTTT
cdr3_aa: CASSLVLRREKLFF
j_call: TRBJ1-4
v_call: TRBV7-2
clone_size: .
d_call: .

cdr3_nt: TGTGCCAGCAGCCCCCCACGTGGGGCGCACTACGAGCAGTACTTC
cdr3_aa: CASSPPRGAHYEQYF
j_call: TRBJ2-7
v_call: TRBV6-1
clone_size: .
d_call: .

cdr3_nt: TGTGCCAGCAGCCCATGGACAGGCGAAGCTTTCTTT
cdr3_aa: CASSPWTGEAFF
j_call: TRBJ1-1
v_call: TRBV11-2
clone_size: few
d_call: TRBD1

cdr3_nt: TGTGCCAGCACCGATGGCCTAGCGGGACAAGAGACCCAGTACTTC
cdr3_aa: CASTDGLAGQETQYF
j_call: TRBJ2-5
v_call: TRBV5-4
clone_size: .
d_call: TRBD2

cdr3_nt: TGTGCCAGCAGCGCCGGGACAGCCTATGGCTACACCTTC
cdr3_aa: CASSAGTAYGYTF
j_call: TRBJ1-2
v_call: TRBV5-4
clone_size: .
d_call: TRBD1

cdr3_nt: TGTGCCAGCAGTTTTCAGCCCTCCTACAATGAGCAGTTCTTC
cdr3_aa: CASSFQPSYNEQFF
j_call: TRBJ2-1
v_call: TRBV25-1
clone_size: .
d_call: .

cdr3_nt: TGTGCCAGCAGCCTTGCGGGGAACTCCTACGAGCAGTACTTC
cdr3_aa: CASSLAGNSYEQYF
j_call: TRBJ2-7
v_call: TRBV27
clone_size: once
d_call: .

cdr3_nt: TGTGCCAGCAGCGTAGGGAGCGGGGGCTACAATGAGCAGTTCTTC
cdr3_aa: CASSVGSGGYNEQFF
j_call: TRBJ2-1
v_call: TRBV9
clone_size: .
d_call: TRBD2